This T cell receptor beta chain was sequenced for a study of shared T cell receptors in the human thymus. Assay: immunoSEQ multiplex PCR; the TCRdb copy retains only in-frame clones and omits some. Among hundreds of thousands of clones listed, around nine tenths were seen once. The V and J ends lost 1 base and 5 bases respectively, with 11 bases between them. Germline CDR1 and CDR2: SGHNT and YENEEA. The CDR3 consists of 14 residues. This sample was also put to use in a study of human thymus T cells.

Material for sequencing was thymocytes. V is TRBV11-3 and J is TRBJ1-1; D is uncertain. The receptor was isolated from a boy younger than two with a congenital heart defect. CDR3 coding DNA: TGTGCCAGCAGCTTAGGGGAGGGTTGGACTGAAGCTTTCTTT. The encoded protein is CASSLGEGWTEAFF.